What follows are 15 T cell receptor beta chains derived from one specimen sequenced in a study of CD8 T cells in ankylosing spondylitis. Whole-study results and caveats: Made up of eight or nine highly homologous variants, a TCR beta motif appeared characteristic of ankylosing spondylitis blood.

The antigens these receptors bind are not known. TCRdb re-analysed the 5' RACE reads in MiXCR, keeping a single row per CDR3 protein. The data show roughly 700,000 distinct CDR3 sequences, with around 19% seen just once and roughly a fifth held by the top ten. The sample consisted of blood, either unsorted or a sorted T cell fraction (not recorded which). Source of these receptors: a male donor with ankylosing spondylitis.

This clonotype occurred a few times. V gene TRBV5-1 combines with J gene TRBJ2-2, with 7 bases that match TRBD2. The CDR3 has 16 residues. Germline V gene data show CDR1 as SGHRS and CDR2 as YFSETQ. The J segment lost 4 bases and the V segment lost 3 bases, leaving 9 bases of the junction unmatched. The CDR3 here is CASSSPSRELTGELFF. Written as DNA, the CDR3 is TGCGCCAGCAGCTCTCCTTCGCGGGAGCTCACCGGGGAGCTGTTTTTT.

This clonotype has a handful of counts. V is TRBV20-1 and J is TRBJ2-2, with TRBD2 matching 11 bases. CDR1 is DFQATT, CDR2 SNEGSKA, per germline (reference sequence). The CDR3 runs 15 residues. Trimming cost V 5 bases and J 4 bases; bases outside gene matches: 6. The CDR3 coding sequence is TGCAGTGCTGATAGCGGGGGGGGAATCACCGGGGAGCTGTTTTTT. Its protein product is CSADSGGGITGELFF.

J is TRBJ2-1 and V is TRBV7-9; 10 nucleotides line up with TRBD1. Germline values: CDR1 SEHNR, CDR2 FQNEAQ (reference sequence). The CDR3 has 16 residues. V dropped 5 bases and J dropped 9; count of bases not matched to a gene: 13. The CDR3 nucleotides are TGTGCCAGCAGCCCCCCGGGACAGGGGATAACGGGTGAGCAGTTCTTC. This translates into CASSPPGQGITGEQFF.

This clonotype was seen more than once but under ten times. CDR3 loop: CASSLGLAAYTDTQYF. CDR3 nucleotides: TGTGCCAGCAGCTTAGGGCTAGCGGCTTACACAGATACGCAGTATTTT. The rearrangement uses TRBV11-2 and TRBJ2-3; TRBD2 agrees at 7 bases. The CDR3 has 16 amino acids. The junction had 6 bases not matched to a gene; V was cut back by 1 base and J by 2 bases. Per the germline V gene, CDR1 is SGHAT and CDR2 is FQNNGV.

The chain couples TRBV5-1 to TRBJ2-7, with D perhaps matching TRBD1 (5 bases). Germline V gene sequence: CDR1 SGHRS, CDR2 YFSETQ. The CDR3 runs 14 residues. The V gene lost 4 bases and the J gene lost 2 bases, with 13 bases spanning the gap. Written as DNA, the CDR3 is TGCGCCAGCAGCGGCCAGGGTGGTGCCTACGAGCAGTACTTC. The encoded protein is CASSGQGGAYEQYF.

The chain employs TRBV5-6 and TRBJ2-7; possibly TRBD2 for D (6 bases). CDR3 length: 15 amino acids. V lost 1 base and J 9 bases, leaving 20 bases between the germline ends. Germline-derived CDR1 and CDR2 are SGHDT and YYEEEE. DNA for the CDR3: TGTGCCAGCAGCTTGTTGGCGGGCCGCATGGAGGGGCAGTACTTC. This translates into CASSLLAGRMEGQYF.

This clonotype was picked up a small number of times. The chain joins TRBV4-1 to TRBJ2-7; 8 nucleotides line up with TRBD2. Trimming took 0 bases from V and 7 from J; bases not matched to a gene: 11. The CDR3 contains 16 residues. CDR1 is MGHRA and CDR2 is YSYEKL in the germline V gene. CDR3 residues: CASSQDRSAGVVEQYF. The DNA for the CDR3 is TGCGCCAGCAGCCAAGATCGGTCAGCGGGAGTTGTTGAGCAGTACTTC.

The rearrangement links TRBV4-1 to TRBJ2-5; D is uncertain. The CDR3 totals 14 residues. Trimming removed 3 bases at V and 3 bases at J, with 11 bases between. Germline loops: CDR1 MGHRA, CDR2 YSYEKL. This CDR3 is CASSHNPTEETQYF. The CDR3 DNA follows: TGCGCCAGCAGCCACAACCCGACGGAAGAGACCCAGTACTTC.

The chain joins TRBV18 to TRBJ2-1; D ambiguous. The CDR3 runs to 14 residues. V gave up 4 bases and J gave up 9 bases, with 16 bases separating them. CDR1 and CDR2 (germline): KGHSH, LQKENI. Written as DNA, the CDR3 is TGTGCCAGCTCACTCGGGCGGCAATTGAGTGAGCAGTTCTTC. Its protein product is CASSLGRQLSEQFF.

V and J are TRBV9 and TRBJ2-7; D is ambiguous. The CDR3 has 12 residues. Germline V gene data show CDR1 as SGDLS and CDR2 as YYNGEE. Deletions cut 2 bases from V and 3 bases from J, with 6 bases between. Here the CDR3 reads CASSVNDYEQYF. Here the CDR3 DNA reads TGTGCCAGCAGCGTCAACGACTACGAGCAGTACTTC.

The gene calls are TRBV7-2 and TRBJ2-7, with 10 nucleotides matching TRBD1. Germline CDR1 and CDR2: SGHTA and FQGNSA. After removal of 4 bases from V and 5 bases from J, the junction contained 8 bases not matched to a gene. The CDR3 length is 15 residues. Written as DNA, the CDR3 is TGTGCCAGCAGCTCCCGGACAGGGGGGGTAGACGAGCAGTACTTC. This translates into CASSSRTGGVDEQYF.

V is TRBV20-1 and J is TRBJ2-3, with 15 bases fitting TRBD2. Germline V gene sequence: CDR1 DFQATT, CDR2 SNEGSKA (reference sequence). This CDR3 contains 16 residues. The ends lost 3 bases at V and 3 bases at J; junction bases unmatched: 4. The CDR3 DNA is TGCAGTGCTAGTAAGGGACTAGCGGGAGGAACAGATACGCAGTATTTT. It is translated as CSASKGLAGGTDTQYF.

This clonotype came up a few times. The chain is built from TRBV29-1 and TRBJ1-2, with TRBD1 matching 10 bases. J gave up 14 bases and V 1 base, and 10 bases lay outside the gene matches. Germline CDR1 SQVTM, CDR2 ANQGSEA. CDR3 size: 13 residues. The CDR3 DNA reads as TGCAGCGTTGAAGTGAGTTGGGGACAGGGGTTGACCTTC. It encodes CSVEVSWGQGLTF.

This clonotype has only a few counts. The chain is built from TRBV5-1 and TRBJ1-1; 9 bases fit TRBD1. Germline V gene lookup returns CDR1 SGHRS and CDR2 YFSETQ. The V gene end was trimmed by 5 bases and the J gene end by 1 base; junction bases not matched to a gene: 9. The CDR3 totals 16 residues. CDR3 in amino acids: CASRSLVGQGNTEAFF. CDR3 nucleotides: TGCGCCAGCAGGAGTCTTGTGGGACAGGGGAACACTGAAGCTTTCTTT.

In this sample, this clonotype turned up a few times. The chain employs TRBV5-1 and TRBJ2-5, with D perhaps given as TRBD1 or TRBD2 (5 bases each). The CDR3 extends over 16 amino acids. Trimming took off 1 base at V and 3 bases at J, with 16 bases between the two ends. Per germline, CDR1 SGHRS and CDR2 YFSETQ. For the CDR3, the DNA is TGCGCCAGCAGCTTGTGGGGCGGGTGGGCCGAAGAGACCCAGTACTTC. This gives the protein CASSLWGGWAEETQYF.